The text below deals with one T cell receptor (beta chain). Its antigen is as yet unknown. These data come from a study of T cell repertoires in cytomegalovirus infection. TCRdb independently ran MiXCR on the reads; one entry per CDR3 protein. The sample contains under 350,000 distinct CDR3 sequences, roughly a fifth of which appear only once. Findings and limits, study-wide: The response measured ex vivo was dominated by TCR beta clonotypes (HLA-C-restricted and CMV-specific).

This clonotype was obtained from a human donor in good health (CMV status not recorded). Some clones in this sample may be carry-over from other donors' samples. The sequenced sample was cultured PBMCs, obtained from culture after CMV antigen stimulation.

The CDR3 sequence is CASSSIPANGYTF. CDR3 nucleotides: TGTGCCAGCAGCTCGATTCCGGCGAATGGCTACACCTTC. The V call is TRBV5-5, the J call TRBJ1-2, with no clear D. The length of the CDR3 is 13 residues. The ends were cut back, 3 bases at V and 6 bases at J, with 12 bases in the middle. Germline CDR1 and CDR2: SGHKS and YYEKEE (reference sequence).